This TCR beta chain was captured by sequencing in a study of vaccination and CD4 T cells after COVID-19. The germline V gene has CDR1 MNHNS and CDR2 SASEGT. Deletions cut 4 bases from V and 2 bases from J, with 17 bases between. The CDR3 consists of 16 residues. On this clonotype: The antigen is unknown.

Described treatment: roughly nine-day PBMC culture with coronavirus spike peptide pools or control peptides (ViraFEST assay). Cultured CD4+ T-cell DNA underwent Oncomine TCR Beta short-read sequencing. TCRdb fed the PCR reads into MiXCR, producing one record per CDR3 protein. The sample includes more than 9,000 distinct CDR3 sequences, under 40% seen only once; the top ten take less than 25%. V and J are TRBV6-1 and TRBJ1-2, with D maybe TRBD1 (5 bases). The specimen was cultured CD4+ T cells from blood. The sequence derives from a human donor with COVID-19. CDR3 in DNA: TGTGCCAGCAGTGGGGGAAGGGGACGGGACAACTATGGCTACACCTTC. It encodes CASSGGRGRDNYGYTF.